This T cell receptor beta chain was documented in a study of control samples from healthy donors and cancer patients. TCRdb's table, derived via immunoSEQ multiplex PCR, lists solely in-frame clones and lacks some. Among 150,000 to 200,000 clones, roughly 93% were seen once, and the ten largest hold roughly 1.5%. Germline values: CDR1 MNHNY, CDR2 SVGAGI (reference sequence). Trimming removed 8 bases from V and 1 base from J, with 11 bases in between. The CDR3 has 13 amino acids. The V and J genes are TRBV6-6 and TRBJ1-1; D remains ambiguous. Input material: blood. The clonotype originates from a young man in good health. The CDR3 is CASPDSENTEAFF. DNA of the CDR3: TGTGCCAGCCCGGATTCAGAGAACACTGAAGCTTTCTTT.